This is a list of T cell receptor beta chains from one sample in a study of CD8 T cells in Susac syndrome. TCRdb itself ran the immunoSEQ multiplex PCR reads through MiXCR, one entry per CDR3 protein. The table shows tens of thousands of distinct CDR3 sequences, with around 94% occurring only once. Sequenced material: CD8+ T cells from PBMCs. These receptors all stem from a human donor in good health. The CDR3 runs from the conserved cysteine through the conserved F or W. A D gene is named only where the DNA matches it firmly. The size field is filled for only some rows; it gives once, few, many or a size class.

>TRBV27|TRBJ1-5|.|.
TGTGCCAGCAGTTTAAGGGGGGGGCCCTATAGCAATCAGCCCCAGCATTTT
CASSLRGGPYSNQPQHF
>TRBV28|TRBJ2-1|TRBD1|.
TGTGCCAGCGCTTTGAGGGACAGACGTTACAATGAGCAGTTCTTC
CASALRDRRYNEQFF
>TRBV30|TRBJ2-3|.|.
TGTGCCTGGGACTCTGCCCTGGGTCCTGGCACAGATACGCAGTATTTT
CAWDSALGPGTDTQYF
>TRBV5-1|TRBJ1-5|.|.
TGCGCCAGCAGCTTGGATCCCCATCAGCCCCAGCATTTT
CASSLDPHQPQHF
>TRBV9|TRBJ2-1|TRBD2|.
TGTGCCAGCAGCGTAGGGATAGCGGGGCCTAGGGATGAGCAGTTCTTC
CASSVGIAGPRDEQFF
>TRBV7-7|TRBJ2-1|TRBD2|.
TGTGCTAGCAGCTGGACGGCGGGAGACTACAATGAGCAGTTCTTC
CASSWTAGDYNEQFF
>TRBV6-1|TRBJ2-5|.|.
TGTGCCAGCGGGGGAAACATAAGGAGGGAACAAGAGACCCAGTACTTC
CASGGNIRREQETQYF
>TRBV9|TRBJ2-1|.|.
TGTGCCAGCAGTCCAGGGACGAATGAGCAGTTCTTC
CASSPGTNEQFF
>TRBV19|TRBJ2-1|TRBD2|.
TGTGCCAGTAGTGCTAGCGGGAGTGGATACAATGAGCAGTTCTTC
CASSASGSGYNEQFF
>TRBV3-1|TRBJ2-6|.|.
TGTGCCAGCAGCCAAGAGGGCGAGTTTGGACAGTTCTCTGGGGCCAACGTCCTGACTTTC
CASSQEGEFGQFSGANVLTF
>TRBV25-1|TRBJ2-2|.|.
TGTGCCAGCAGTGAAGGGTACACCGGGGAGCTGTTTTTT
CASSEGYTGELFF
>TRBV12-5|TRBJ1-4|TRBD1|.
TGTGCTAGTGGTTTGTCCACGGGACAGGAAAATGAAAAACTGTTTTTT
CASGLSTGQENEKLFF
>TRBV9|TRBJ2-7|.|.
TGTGCCAGCAGCTTTAGTAGGGAAAATAGCTACGAGCAGTACTTC
CASSFSRENSYEQYF
>TRBV5-1|TRBJ2-1|.|.
TGCGCCAGCAGCCAAGGGGTGGCTGAGCAGTTCTTC
CASSQGVAEQFF
>TRBV13|TRBJ2-2|.|once
TGTGCCAGCAGTTCCCGACCCGGGGAGCTGTTTTTT
CASSSRPGELFF
>TRBV15|TRBJ1-5|.|.
TGTGCCACCAGCAGGAGAGTGGGCAATCAGCCCCAGCATTTT
CATSRRVGNQPQHF
>TRBV30|TRBJ2-2|TRBD2|.
TGTGCCTGGAGTCTGCGATGGAGCGGGAGGGCCCCCACCGGGGAGCTGTTTTTT
CAWSLRWSGRAPTGELFF
>TRBV4-2|TRBJ2-5|.|once
TGTGCCAGCAGCCAAGACGTAGTGGAAGAGACCCAGTACTTC
CASSQDVVEETQYF
>TRBV20-1|TRBJ2-5|TRBD2|once
TGCAGTGCTAGAGATCACGTGCGGGAGTACATGGAGACCCAGTACTTC
CSARDHVREYMETQYF
>TRBV7-9|TRBJ1-1|.|few
TGTGCCAGCAGCGGCGGTGGGACTGAAGCTTTCTTT
CASSGGGTEAFF
>TRBV29-1|TRBJ2-3|TRBD1|.
TGCAGCGTACCGGGACAGGGTCCCACAGATACGCAGTATTTT
CSVPGQGPTDTQYF
>TRBV19|TRBJ2-7|.|.
TGTGCCAGTAGTATATTTCCCAGGGGACTATCCGAGCAGTACTTC
CASSIFPRGLSEQYF
>TRBV2|TRBJ1-2|TRBD1|.
TGTGCCAGCAGACCCCGCCCTCATGACAGGGCCGATAACTATGGCTACACCTTC
CASRPRPHDRADNYGYTF
>TRBV27|TRBJ1-1|TRBD1|.
TGTGCCAGCAGTCTCGACAGGGGTCCTGAAGCTTTCTTT
CASSLDRGPEAFF
>TRBV4-2|TRBJ1-2|.|.
TGTGCCAGCAGCCAAGATCGGGTCAGCCAAAACTATGGCTACACCTTC
CASSQDRVSQNYGYTF
>TRBV27|TRBJ2-1|.|.
TGTGCCAGCAGTTTAAGCCTCAGGGTTGGCTACAATGAGCAGTTCTTC
CASSLSLRVGYNEQFF
>TRBV12-3/TRBV12-4|TRBJ1-5|.|.
TGTGCCAGCAGTATGAGGGGCGTGGGGTTGCAGCCCCAGCATTTT
CASSMRGVGLQPQHF
>TRBV24-1|TRBJ2-1|TRBD2|.
TGTGCCACCAGTGATCCCCTAGCGGGACTGTCCTACAATGAGCAGTTCTTC
CATSDPLAGLSYNEQFF
>TRBV3-1|TRBJ2-7|.|.
TGTGCCAGCGCAGGGAGGAGCGCCTACGAGCAGTACTTC
CASAGRSAYEQYF
>TRBV5-6|TRBJ1-5|TRBD1|.
TGTGCCAGCAGTTTTGGGCTGACAGGGGTTCAGCCCCAGCATTTT
CASSFGLTGVQPQHF
>TRBV11-2|TRBJ2-3|.|.
TGTGCCAGCAGCTTATGGGGTCGGGAGACAGATACGCAGTATTTT
CASSLWGRETDTQYF
>TRBV9|TRBJ1-6|.|.
TGTGCCAGCAGCAAGGGGGGGGCTACACCCCTCCACTTT
CASSKGGATPLHF
>TRBV6-5|TRBJ2-1|.|.
TGTGCCAGCAGTTACGGTAATCTGTTAAGCAATGAGCAGTTCTTC
CASSYGNLLSNEQFF
>TRBV6-1|TRBJ1-5|.|.
TGTGCCAGCAGTGAGACAGGAGATAGCAATCAGCCCCAGCATTTT
CASSETGDSNQPQHF
>TRBV25-1|TRBJ2-2|.|.
TGTGCCAGCAGAGGCGATATCACCGGGGAGCTGTTTTTT
CASRGDITGELFF
>TRBV27|TRBJ2-7|.|.
TGTGCCAGCAGTTTGACTAGGCAGTACGAGCAGTACTTC
CASSLTRQYEQYF
>TRBV20-1|TRBJ1-5|.|.
TGCAGTGCCCGGTTTCGCAATCAGCCCCAGCATTTT
CSARFRNQPQHF
>TRBV23-1|TRBJ2-2|.|.
TGCGCCAGCAGTCAATCGGGGCAAGGCCCGAGTACCGGGGAGCTGTTTTTT
CASSQSGQGPSTGELFF
>TRBV4-1|TRBJ2-2|.|.
TGCGCCAGCAGCGTTCACGCGAACACCGGGGAGCTGTTTTTT
CASSVHANTGELFF
>TRBV27|TRBJ1-5|.|.
TGTGCCAGCAGTTTGGGGAATAGCAATCAGCCCCAGCATTTT
CASSLGNSNQPQHF
>TRBV7-9|TRBJ2-7|.|.
TGTGCCAGCAGCTTAGTAAGCGTAGTGAACGAGCAGTACTTC
CASSLVSVVNEQYF
>TRBV4-1|TRBJ1-4|TRBD1|few
TGCGCCAGCAGCCAGGCCGGGACAGGCGAAAAACTGTTTTTT
CASSQAGTGEKLFF
>TRBV3-1|TRBJ2-1|TRBD2|.
TGTGCCAGCAGTCCTTTCCTAGCGGGGTTCAACAATGAGCAGTTCTTC
CASSPFLAGFNNEQFF
>TRBV4-1|TRBJ2-3|TRBD1|.
TGCGCCAGCAGCCAATCCAGGGGGACAACAGATACGCAGTATTTT
CASSQSRGTTDTQYF
>TRBV7-9|TRBJ2-7|.|.
TGTGCCAGCAGCCCCCCGGGGGAGACCCTCGAGCAGTACTTC
CASSPPGETLEQYF
>TRBV12-3/TRBV12-4|TRBJ1-6|.|.
TGTGCCACCTTTCCCCCCGGACAGTCCAATAATTCACCCCTCCACTTT
CATFPPGQSNNSPLHF
>TRBV29-1|TRBJ1-1|TRBD1|.
TGCAGCGCAAGGACAGGGCCCACTGAAGCTTTCTTT
CSARTGPTEAFF
>TRBV6-6|TRBJ1-2|.|.
TGTGCCAGCAGTTACTGGGACACCCGCTATGGCTACACCTTC
CASSYWDTRYGYTF
>TRBV29-1|TRBJ2-1|TRBD2|.
TGCAGCGTTGATCATCGCGGGAGTCGGACCAATGAGCAGTTCTTC
CSVDHRGSRTNEQFF
>TRBV11-3|TRBJ1-1|.|.
TGTGCCAGCAGCCGGAGGAACACTGAAGCTTTCTTT
CASSRRNTEAFF
>TRBV7-9|TRBJ2-3|.|once
TGTGCCAGCAGCCCAGACCCAGGGAAGAGGTTGGGCCTTACGCAGTATTTT
CASSPDPGKRLGLTQYF